A selection of T cell receptor beta chains follows, all from one sample in a study of blood T cell repertoires in COVID-19. Profiled with immunoSEQ multiplex PCR; TCRdb holds only in-frame clones, not every one. The table records roughly 80,000 clones, over 80% of them present only once. The specimen sequenced was peripheral blood. These receptors originate from a man aged 50 to 60 with active COVID-19. Both conserved end residues are part of each CDR3. D genes are given only for firm matches. Size tells how often a clone was seen (once, few, many) or the class of an expanded clone, and some rows leave it out.

V gene: TRBV5-5; clone size: NA; J gene: TRBJ2-7; D gene: NA; CDR3 protein: CASSWGGSPSSYEQYF; CDR3 DNA: TGTGCCAGCAGCTGGGGAGGCAGCCCTAGCTCCTACGAGCAGTACTTC
V gene: TRBV13; clone size: NA; J gene: TRBJ2-5; D gene: TRBD1; CDR3 protein: CASSLRTGGEETQYF; CDR3 DNA: TGTGCCAGCAGCCTCCGGACAGGGGGCGAAGAGACCCAGTACTTC
V gene: TRBV11-2; clone size: NA; J gene: TRBJ1-2; D gene: TRBD1; CDR3 protein: CASSQQGTYYGYTF; CDR3 DNA: TGTGCCAGCAGCCAACAGGGGACTTATTATGGCTACACCTTC
V gene: TRBV7-2; clone size: NA; J gene: TRBJ1-1; D gene: NA; CDR3 protein: CASSLVLRQGGWNTEAFF; CDR3 DNA: TGTGCCAGCAGCTTAGTACTACGGCAGGGAGGTTGGAACACTGAAGCTTTCTTT
V gene: TRBV29-1; clone size: NA; J gene: TRBJ2-3; D gene: TRBD1; CDR3 protein: CSVAIGQGATDTQYF; CDR3 DNA: TGCAGCGTCGCCATAGGACAGGGGGCGACAGATACGCAGTATTTT
V gene: TRBV13; clone size: once; J gene: TRBJ1-3; D gene: TRBD1; CDR3 protein: CASRVTGGSGNTIYF; CDR3 DNA: TGTGCCAGCAGGGTGACAGGGGGGTCTGGAAACACCATATATTTT
V gene: TRBV7-2; clone size: NA; J gene: TRBJ2-3; D gene: NA; CDR3 protein: CASSLQGATDTQYF; CDR3 DNA: TGTGCCAGCAGCTTACAAGGGGCCACAGATACGCAGTATTTT
V gene: TRBV5-1; clone size: NA; J gene: TRBJ2-7; D gene: NA; CDR3 protein: CASSVDRDYYEQYF; CDR3 DNA: TGCGCCAGCAGCGTGGACAGGGACTACTACGAGCAGTACTTC
V gene: TRBV6-5; clone size: NA; J gene: TRBJ1-1; D gene: NA; CDR3 protein: CASSYSATRVNTEAFF; CDR3 DNA: TGTGCCAGCAGTTACTCGGCAACCAGGGTGAACACTGAAGCTTTCTTT
V gene: TRBV28; clone size: NA; J gene: TRBJ1-2; D gene: NA; CDR3 protein: CASSPTGLANYGYTF; CDR3 DNA: TGTGCCAGCAGCCCCACAGGGTTAGCTAACTATGGCTACACCTTC
V gene: TRBV7-9; clone size: NA; J gene: TRBJ1-1; D gene: NA; CDR3 protein: CASSPGSNTEAFF; CDR3 DNA: TGTGCCAGCAGCCCAGGGTCGAACACTGAAGCTTTCTTT
V gene: TRBV9; clone size: NA; J gene: TRBJ2-2; D gene: NA; CDR3 protein: CASSAEGMSNTGELFF; CDR3 DNA: TGTGCCAGCAGCGCCGAGGGAATGTCCAACACCGGGGAGCTGTTTTTT
V gene: TRBV29-1; clone size: NA; J gene: TRBJ1-4; D gene: NA; CDR3 protein: CSVLGGSDEKLFF; CDR3 DNA: TGCAGCGTTCTCGGGGGGTCCGATGAAAAACTGTTTTTT
V gene: TRBV10-3; clone size: NA; J gene: TRBJ1-5; D gene: TRBD1; CDR3 protein: CAISESTGQANQPQHF; CDR3 DNA: TGTGCCATCAGTGAGTCGACGGGACAGGCCAATCAGCCCCAGCATTTT
V gene: TRBV10-3; clone size: NA; J gene: TRBJ2-4; D gene: TRBD1; CDR3 protein: CAISDPQGAQGNIQYF; CDR3 DNA: TGTGCCATCAGTGATCCACAGGGGGCACAAGGAAACATTCAGTACTTC
V gene: TRBV18; clone size: NA; J gene: TRBJ1-2; D gene: TRBD1; CDR3 protein: CASSPNPTGGYGYTF; CDR3 DNA: TGTGCCAGCTCACCTAATCCGACAGGGGGCTATGGCTACACCTTC
V gene: TRBV2; clone size: NA; J gene: TRBJ1-2; D gene: TRBD1; CDR3 protein: CASSADRGNGYTF; CDR3 DNA: TGTGCCAGCAGTGCGGACAGGGGCAATGGCTACACCTTC
V gene: TRBV23-1; clone size: NA; J gene: TRBJ1-2; D gene: NA; CDR3 protein: CASSRQSFGLGLYGYTF; CDR3 DNA: TGCGCCAGCAGCCGTCAATCGTTCGGTTTGGGCCTCTATGGCTACACCTTC
V gene: TRBV6-5; clone size: NA; J gene: TRBJ1-4; D gene: NA; CDR3 protein: CASSIQEKLFF; CDR3 DNA: TGTGCCAGCAGTATACAAGAAAAACTGTTTTTT
V gene: TRBV6-2/TRBV6-3; clone size: NA; J gene: TRBJ1-2; D gene: NA; CDR3 protein: CASSYMGQVRGYTF; CDR3 DNA: TGTGCCAGCAGTTACATGGGACAAGTGCGGGGCTACACCTTC
V gene: TRBV18; clone size: NA; J gene: TRBJ1-4; D gene: TRBD1; CDR3 protein: CASSPPGRQGGNEKLFF; CDR3 DNA: TGTGCCAGCTCACCACCAGGTCGACAGGGCGGGAATGAAAAACTGTTTTTT
V gene: TRBV28; clone size: NA; J gene: TRBJ1-4; D gene: TRBD1; CDR3 protein: CASSRGQYNEKLFF; CDR3 DNA: TGTGCCAGCAGCCGGGGACAGTATAATGAAAAACTGTTTTTT
V gene: TRBV28; clone size: NA; J gene: TRBJ1-4; D gene: NA; CDR3 protein: CASSSGDNNEKLFF; CDR3 DNA: TGTGCCAGCAGTTCCGGTGATAATAATGAAAAACTGTTTTTT